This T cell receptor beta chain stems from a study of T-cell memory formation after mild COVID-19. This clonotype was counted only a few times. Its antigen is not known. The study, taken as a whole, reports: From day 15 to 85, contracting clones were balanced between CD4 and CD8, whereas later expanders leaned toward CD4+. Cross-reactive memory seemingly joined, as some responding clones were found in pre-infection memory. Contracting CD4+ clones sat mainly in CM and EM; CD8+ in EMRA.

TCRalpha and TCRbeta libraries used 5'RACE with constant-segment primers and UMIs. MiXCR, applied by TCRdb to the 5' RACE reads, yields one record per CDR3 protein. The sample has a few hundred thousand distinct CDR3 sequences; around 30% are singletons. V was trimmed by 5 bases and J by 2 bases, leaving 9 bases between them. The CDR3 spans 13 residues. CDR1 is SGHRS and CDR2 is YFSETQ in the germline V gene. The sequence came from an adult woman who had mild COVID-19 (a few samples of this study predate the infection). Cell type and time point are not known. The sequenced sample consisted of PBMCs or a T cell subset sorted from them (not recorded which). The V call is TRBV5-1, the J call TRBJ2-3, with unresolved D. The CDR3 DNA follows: TGCGCCAGCAGAACAGCCTCCACAGATACGCAGTATTTT. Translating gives CASRTASTDTQYF.